Below, 13 T cell receptor beta chains from the same sample are listed, as sequenced in a study of T cell repertoires in aging, cancer and after chemotherapy (dated by TCRdb to between 2018 and 2021). Sequencing used an Illumina MiSeq. Rearranged TRB sequences spanning V, D and J segments were amplified in a multiplex touch-down PCR with a mixed TRB-A/B primer pool. TCRdb ran its own pipeline on the public reads, namely fastp trimming at Q25 and MiXCR clone calling, and kept in-frame beta chains. For every CDR3 protein sequence, its rows merge into one entry that carries the most common genes and DNA. Within this sample are more than 10,000 distinct CDR3 sequences, with approximately 22% of them counted one time only. Roughly 5.6% of the sample comes from the top ten. Genomic DNA extracted from peripheral blood, rather than sorted cells or RNA, was used as the source for amplification of TCR beta rearrangements.

Sequencing input: blood. These receptors were taken from a human donor in good health.

This clonotype was observed a handful of times. The chain links TRBV20-1 to TRBJ2-7, with 8 bases matching TRBD1. The junction had 6 bases not matched to a gene; V was cut back by 5 bases and J by 3 bases. Germline-derived CDR1 and CDR2 are DFQATT and SNEGSKA (reference sequence). The CDR3 has 13 residues. The CDR3, as DNA: TGCAGTGCTCGGCCTACAGGGGGCTACGAGCAGTACTTC. Protein sequence: CSARPTGGYEQYF.

This clonotype is termed medium-sized (0.01 to 0.1%). The chain employs TRBV6-4 and TRBJ1-5; unclear D gene. Germline lookup yields CDR1 MRHNA and CDR2 SNTAGT. This CDR3 has 13 residues. Trimming shortened V by 2 bases and J by 0 bases, and 2 bases separated the two germline ends. The CDR3 protein is CASSDGSNQPQHF. CDR3 sequence (DNA): TGTGCCAGCAGTGACGGTAGCAATCAGCCCCAGCATTTT.

Comments on this clonotype: A much larger clone sits a single nucleotide away, making a read error possible. J is TRBJ2-7 and V is TRBV18, with D tentatively TRBD1 (6 bases). The CDR3 runs to 14 residues. Trimming removed 5 bases at V and 6 bases at J, with 17 bases between. Germline CDR1 and CDR2: KGHSH and LQKENI. CDR3: CASSVSGTRTEQYF. The DNA for the CDR3 is TGTGCCAGCTCAGTATCCGGGACACGGACCGAGCAGTACTTC.

This clonotype ranks as medium-sized (0.01 to 0.1%). The chain is built from TRBV29-1 and TRBJ1-4; the D gene is possibly TRBD1 (6 bases). V shed 1 base and J shed 2 bases, with 11 bases lying between them. Looked up from germline, CDR1 is SQVTM and CDR2 is ANQGSEA. This CDR3 comprises 15 residues. The CDR3 region has the DNA TGCAGCGTTGAAGCTGGGGGCGGCACTAATGAAAAACTGTTTTTT. Translated: CSVEAGGGTNEKLFF. The whole variable domain, remainder taken from reference TRBV29-1 and TRBJ1-4, is SAVISQKPSRDICQRGTSLTIQCQVDSQVTMMFWYRQQPGQSLTLIATANQGSEATYESGFVIDKFPISRPNLTFSTLTVSNMSPEDSSIYLCSVEAGGGTNEKLFFGSGTQLSVL.

As DNA, the CDR3 is TGCAGTGCTAACTCCGGGACTAGCCCTGACGAGCAGTACTTC. Translation gives CSANSGTSPDEQYF. The J gene is TRBJ2-7, the V gene TRBV20-1, with TRBD2 identical over 9 bases. The CDR3 extends over 14 amino acids. Germline V lookup: CDR1 DFQATT, CDR2 SNEGSKA (reference sequence). The ends lost 4 bases at V and 5 bases at J; junction bases unmatched: 9.

This clonotype was found a few times. The chain is built from TRBV5-1 and TRBJ1-3, with no clear D. Deletions cut 4 bases from V and 2 bases from J, with 10 bases between. The germline gives CDR1 SGHRS, CDR2 YFSETQ. This CDR3 has 14 residues. The CDR3 loop is CASSHVGPGNTIYF. In DNA, the CDR3 is TGCGCCAGCAGCCACGTTGGGCCTGGAAACACCATATATTTT.

This clonotype is labeled as medium-sized. The genes are TRBV19 and TRBJ1-3; no clear D gene. The CDR3 has 15 residues. V gave up 0 bases and J gave up 2 bases, with 8 bases separating them. Germline CDR1 reads LNHDA; CDR2 reads SQIVND (reference sequence). The CDR3 loop is CASSIDRGTGNTIYF. CDR3 in DNA: TGTGCCAGTAGTATAGACCGCGGGACTGGAAACACCATATATTTT.

This clonotype was seen a handful of times. The rearrangement uses TRBV5-1 and TRBJ1-1, with D maybe TRBD1 (6 bases). The V end lost 5 bases, the J end lost 4 bases, and 18 bases lay between the germline ends. CDR1 and CDR2 from the germline V gene are SGHRS and YFSETQ. The CDR3 consists of 15 residues. The DNA of the CDR3 is TGCGCCAGCAGAAGAACAGGGTTCGACGGCACTGAAGCTTTCTTT. It is translated as CASRRTGFDGTEAFF.

Only a few counts were recorded for this clonotype. This chain connects TRBV10-3 to TRBJ2-6, with 7 nucleotides matching TRBD2. The CDR3 extends over 15 amino acids. After removal of 4 bases from V and 4 bases from J, the junction contained 4 bases not matched to a gene. CDR1 is ENHRY and CDR2 is SYGVKD in the germline V gene. CDR3 in DNA: TGTGCCATCAGTGGGGGGGGTGGCGGGGCCAACGTCCTGACTTTC. It encodes CAISGGGGGANVLTF.

This clonotype was detected a few times. The gene calls are TRBV5-1 and TRBJ2-3; 9 nucleotides line up with TRBD1. The length of the CDR3 is 15 residues. After removal of 0 bases from V and 6 bases from J, the junction contained 5 bases not matched to a gene. CDR1 SGHRS and CDR2 YFSETQ come from the germline V gene. The CDR3 sequence is CASSLGQGGSDTQYF. The CDR3 DNA reads as TGCGCCAGCAGCTTGGGACAGGGGGGATCTGATACGCAGTATTTT. The entire variable domain, with the rest obtained from reference TRBV5-1 and TRBJ2-3, is as follows: KAGVTQTPRYLIKTRGQQVTLSCSPISGHRSVSWYQQTPGQGLQFLFEYFSETQRNKGNFPGRFSGRQFSNSRSEMNVSTLELGDSALYLCASSLGQGGSDTQYFGPGTRLTVL.

The chain couples TRBV6-5 to TRBJ1-5; TRBD1 agrees at 7 bases. J was trimmed by 9 bases and V by 10 bases; bases with no gene match: 6. The CDR3 sequence is 11 residues long. In germline, CDR1 is MNHEY, CDR2 SVGAGI. The CDR3 DNA reads TGTGCCACCAGGGGGACTCGGCCCCAGCATTTT. Amino acids: CATRGTRPQHF.

This clonotype showed up many times. The J gene is TRBJ1-6, the V gene TRBV7-9; 7 bases match TRBD1. This CDR3 contains 16 residues. V gave up 4 bases and J gave up 7 bases; unmatched junction bases: 10. Germline values: CDR1 SEHNR, CDR2 FQNEAQ (reference sequence). Written as DNA, the CDR3 is TGTGCCAGCAGCTACCCTACCGGGACAGAAAATTCACCCCTCCACTTT. Protein: CASSYPTGTENSPLHF.

This clonotype was seen only a few times. The chain recombines TRBV5-4 with TRBJ2-7, with D possibly being TRBD2 (5 bases). Trimming took 4 bases from V and 0 from J, leaving 14 bases between them. CDR3 length: 15 residues. Germline V gives CDR1 SGHNT, CDR2 YYREEE (reference sequence). The CDR3 spells CASSLLPGSSYEQYF. CDR3 in DNA: TGTGCCAGCAGCCTCCTCCCTGGGAGCTCCTACGAGCAGTACTTC.